Each of the 30 T cell receptor beta chains below was sequenced from the same sample in a study of CDR3 diversity in severe acne. TCRdb redid the calling of the PCR reads with MiXCR, one entry per CDR3 protein. Of 79,000 or so distinct CDR3 sequences listed, around 47% are singletons. Material: blood. Receptor source: a male donor with severe acne vulgaris.

By sample fraction, this clonotype is medium-sized. The chain recombines TRBV10-3 with TRBJ1-2, with D maybe TRBD1 (6 bases). Germline V CDR1 and CDR2: ENHRY, SYGVKD. Trimming left V 11 bases short and J 6 bases short, with 19 bases between. This CDR3 is 13 amino acids long. The CDR3 nucleotides read TGTGCCCGACGGGCGGGGGGCGATAATGGCTACACCTTC. As protein: CARRAGGDNGYTF.

There are many counts of this clonotype. V and J are TRBV25-1 and TRBJ1-4; no clear D gene. The CDR3 extends over 19 amino acids. With 1 base removed from V and 0 bases from J, the gap between germline ends came to 18 bases. Germline loops: CDR1 MGHDK, CDR2 SYGVNS. CDR3 DNA: TGTGCCAGCAGTGAATCGGGTCTCCAAGCCGATCCAACTAATGAAAAACTGTTTTTT. As protein: CASSESGLQADPTNEKLFF.

This clonotype was picked up a small number of times. One base away lies a much larger clone, so this may be a sequencing read error. The CDR3 protein is CSASFGSSYEQYF. CDR3 coding DNA: TGCAGTGCTAGTTTTGGTTCATCCTACGAGCAGTACTTC. The chain recombines TRBV20-1 with TRBJ2-7; D unclear. The germline V and J ends were trimmed by 3 bases and 1 base, with 10 bases remaining between them. Germline V gene data show CDR1 as DFQATT and CDR2 as SNEGSKA (reference sequence). CDR3 size: 13 residues.

About this clonotype itself: A much more abundant neighbour one base away suggests this may be a read error. The V and J genes are TRBV5-1 and TRBJ2-5, with D perhaps TRBD1 (6 bases). The CDR3 consists of 14 residues. The germline CDR1 and CDR2 sequences are SGHRS and YFSETQ. CDR3 protein: CASGLGQSEETQYF. The CDR3 bases are TGCGCCAGCGGCTTAGGACAGAGCGAAGAGACCCAGTACTTC.

Turning to this clonotype: A much larger clone differs by one base, so this may be a read error. The chain's CDR3 is CSVDEQGLLWATEAFF. CDR3 bases: TGCAGCGTTGACGAACAGGGCCTACTATGGGCCACTGAAGCTTTCTTT. This sequence joins TRBV29-1 and TRBJ1-1, with D possibly being TRBD1 (6 bases). The ends were cut back, 3 bases at V and 4 bases at J, with 21 bases in the middle. This CDR3 region has 16 residues. Per germline, CDR1 SQVTM and CDR2 ANQGSEA. Complete variable domain (other parts from reference TRBV29-1 and TRBJ1-1): SAVISQKPSRDICQRGTSLTIQCQVDSQVTMMFWYRQQPGQSLTLIATANQGSEATYESGFVIDKFPISRPNLTFSTLTVSNMSPEDSSIYLCSVDEQGLLWATEAFFGQGTRLTVV.

This clonotype has only a few counts. CDR3 sequence: CASRPGTGGTDTQYF. CDR3 DNA: TGTGCCAGCAGACCCGGGACAGGGGGCACAGATACGCAGTATTTT. The V gene is TRBV12-3 or TRBV12-4, the J gene TRBJ2-3, with 10 bases lining up with TRBD1. The CDR3 is 15 amino acids. V was clipped by 6 bases and J by 1 base; unmatched bases: 4.

The chain is built from TRBV19 and TRBJ2-1; 14 bases fit TRBD2. Germline V gene lookup returns CDR1 LNHDA and CDR2 SQIVND (reference sequence). The CDR3 has 14 residues. V lost 11 bases and J lost 8; bases outside the gene matches: 8. The CDR3 sequence: CAGPTSGRDDEQFF. In DNA form, the CDR3 reads TGTGCCGGACCGACTAGCGGGAGGGACGATGAGCAGTTCTTC. The whole variable domain, remainder taken from reference TRBV19 and TRBJ2-1, is DGGITQSPKYLFRKEGQNVTLSCEQNLNHDAMYWYRQDPGQGLRLIYYSQIVNDFQKGDIAEGYSVSREKKESFPLTVTSAQKNPTAFYLCAGPTSGRDDEQFFGPGTRLTVL.

This clonotype was observed many times. A read error may explain this, as a much larger clone is one base away. This rearrangement joins TRBV7-9 to TRBJ1-1; 7 bases map to TRBD1. Germline V gene sequence: CDR1 SEHNR, CDR2 FQNEAQ (reference sequence). This CDR3 has 16 residues. In DNA form, the CDR3 reads TGTGCCAGCAGCCCGAAAAACAGGGGTGGGAACACTGGAGCTTTCTTT. It specifies CASSPKNRGGNTGAFF. The whole variable domain, remainder taken from reference TRBV7-9 and TRBJ1-1, is DTGVSQNPRHKITKRGQNVTFRCDPISEHNRLYWYRQTLGQGPEFLTYFQNEAQLEKSRLLSDRFSAERPKGSFSTLEIQRTEQGDSAMYLCASSPKNRGGNTGAFFGQGTRLTVV.

J is TRBJ2-5 and V is TRBV7-9; D not resolved. CDR1 SEHNR and CDR2 FQNEAQ come from the germline V gene (reference sequence). The ends were cut back, 0 bases at V and 5 bases at J, with 10 bases in the middle. The CDR3 totals 14 residues. DNA for the CDR3: TGTGCCAGCAGCTTAGCTCAGCGAGCGGAGACCCAGTACTTC. This codes for CASSLAQRAETQYF.

The V and J genes are TRBV5-1 and TRBJ2-4; TRBD1 might be the D (8 bases). With 1 base removed from V and 9 bases from J, the gap between germline ends came to 20 bases. CDR1 SGHRS and CDR2 YFSETQ come from the germline V gene. The CDR3 contains 16 residues. DNA of the CDR3: TGCGCCAGCAGCTTGCATGGACAGGGAGGGATTGGCATTCAGTACTTC. Translating gives CASSLHGQGGIGIQYF.

The chain employs TRBV18 and TRBJ2-5, with D possibly TRBD2 on 6 matching bases. Trimming cost V 1 base and J 4 bases, with 7 bases left between them. The germline V gene has CDR1 KGHSH and CDR2 LQKENI. The CDR3 has 13 residues. This CDR3 reads CASSPLEGETQYF. The CDR3 nucleotides are TGTGCCAGCTCACCACTGGAGGGAGAGACCCAGTACTTC. The full variable domain, rest sourced from reference TRBV18 and TRBJ2-5, is NAGVMQNPRHLVRRRGQEARLRCSPMKGHSHVYWYRQLPEEGLKFMVYLQKENIIDESGMPKERFSAEFPKEGPSILRIQQVVRGDSAAYFCASSPLEGETQYFGPGTRLLVL.

There are a few counts of this clonotype. The rearrangement uses TRBV29-1 and TRBJ1-1; D call uncertain. CDR3 size: 13 residues. V lost 4 bases and J lost 1, with 10 bases in between. Germline V gene lookup returns CDR1 SQVTM and CDR2 ANQGSEA. CDR3 DNA: TGCAGCGTTGTACCGCTCAGGAACACTGAAGCTTTCTTT. It yields the protein CSVVPLRNTEAFF.

In this sample, this clonotype turned up a few times. The chain uses TRBV9 and TRBJ2-5; 10 positions agree with TRBD2. The ends lost 2 bases at V and 3 bases at J; junction bases unmatched: 7. The germline CDR1 and CDR2 sequences are SGDLS and YYNGEE. The CDR3 is 16 residues long. This CDR3 reads CASSVGSSGSKETQYF. The CDR3 nucleotides read TGTGCCAGCAGCGTCGGGTCTAGCGGGAGTAAAGAGACCCAGTACTTC.

J is TRBJ2-1 and V is TRBV14; a possible D gene is TRBD2 (6 bases). V lost 0 bases, J lost 7 bases, and 19 bases lay in between. The CDR3 spans 17 residues. Germline V lookup: CDR1 SGHDN, CDR2 FVKESK. CDR3 in DNA: TGTGCCAGCAGCCAAGAGACTGGCGGGATAATAGTAAATGAGCAGTTCTTC. Translating gives CASSQETGGIIVNEQFF.

This clonotype was picked up a small number of times. V gene TRBV6-1 combines with J gene TRBJ2-7, with D possibly matching TRBD1 (6 bases). Per germline, CDR1 MNHNS and CDR2 SASEGT. The CDR3 has 13 residues. The V end was cut by 7 bases, the J end by 4 bases, with 14 bases between. In DNA form, the CDR3 reads TGTGCCAGCAATACAGGGTTATCTTACGAGCAGTACTTC. Its translation: CASNTGLSYEQYF.

The chain links TRBV27 to TRBJ2-3, with D hard to call. The CDR3 is 12 amino acids. Looked up from germline, CDR1 is MNHEY and CDR2 is SMNVEV (reference sequence). V lost 8 bases to trimming and J lost 1 base, with 7 bases between them. The CDR3 protein is CASARGTDTQYF. CDR3 coding DNA: TGTGCCAGCGCTCGGGGCACAGATACGCAGTATTTT.

The chain carries TRBV2 and TRBJ2-7; the match to TRBD1 covers 8 bases. With V trimmed by 2 bases and J by 5 bases, 8 bases remained unmatched. CDR3 length equals 15 residues. Germline-derived CDR1 and CDR2 are SNHLY and FYNNEI. The CDR3: CASSERGRGQDEQYF. The CDR3, as DNA: TGTGCCAGCAGTGAACGGGGCAGGGGGCAGGACGAGCAGTACTTC.

V and J are TRBV11-2 and TRBJ2-5; D ambiguous. The CDR3 runs to 15 residues. Germline lookup yields CDR1 SGHAT and CDR2 FQNNGV. Trimming cost V 5 bases and J 5 bases, with 18 bases left between them. The CDR3 DNA reads as TGTGCCAGCAGCCCGCTATACAATTTCGCGGAGACCCAGTACTTC. As protein: CASSPLYNFAETQYF. Combining the CDR3 with reference TRBV11-2 and TRBJ2-5 gives the whole variable domain EAGVAQSPRYKIIEKRQSVAFWCNPISGHATLYWYQQILGQGPKLLIQFQNNGVVDDSQLPKDRFSAERLKGVDSTLKIQPAKLEDSAVYLCASSPLYNFAETQYFGPGTRLLVL.

This clonotype was picked up a small number of times. This may arise from a read error, as a much more abundant clone is one base away. Here the CDR3 reads CASSLVGDERFF. The CDR3 bases are TGTGCCAGCAGCTTGGTCGGGGATGAGCGGTTCTTC. V and J are TRBV5-6 and TRBJ2-1; TRBD2 is a possible D gene (5 bases). The CDR3 extends over 12 amino acids. Germline CDR1 and CDR2: SGHDT and YYEEEE.

The chain employs TRBV10-1 and TRBJ2-7; 7 nucleotides match TRBD2. Germline V gives CDR1 WNHNN, CDR2 SYGVQD (reference sequence). The CDR3 sequence is 13 residues long. The V segment lost 4 bases and the J segment 2 bases; nucleotides outside the gene matches: 2. The CDR3 DNA follows: TGCGCCAGCAGTGCTGGGACTACCTACGAGCAGTACTTC. Its translation: CASSAGTTYEQYF.

Notes on this clonotype: A read error may be the cause here, since a much bigger clone is one base away. V usage is TRBV12-3 or TRBV12-4 and J usage is TRBJ2-1, with 8 bases that match TRBD2. The CDR3 is 16 amino acids. The CDR3 sequence is CASRSAREGTYNERFF. For the CDR3, the DNA is TGTGCCAGCCGTTCTGCACGGGAGGGAACCTACAATGAGCGGTTCTTC.

As concerns this clonotype: Since a much larger clone is just one base distant, this may be a read error. The chain joins TRBV9 to TRBJ2-2, with D possibly matching TRBD1 (6 bases). V gave up 2 bases and J gave up 3 bases, with 8 bases separating them. This CDR3 is built from 14 residues. CDR1 is SGDLS and CDR2 is YYNGEE in the germline V gene. For the CDR3, the DNA is TGTGCCAGCAGCGTTGCAGGGGACACCGGGGAGCTGTTTTTT. Amino acid sequence: CASSVAGDTGELFF.

The rearrangement uses TRBV29-1 and TRBJ2-5; tentative D call: TRBD2 (6 bases). The CDR3 is made up of 17 amino acids. Trimming took off 0 bases at V and 2 bases at J, with 19 bases between the two ends. The V gene's germline CDR1 is SQVTM and CDR2 ANQGSEA. The CDR3 nucleotides are TGCAGCGTTGAAGATTGGGAAGCGACTAGAGGTCAAGAGACCCAGTACTTC. Protein sequence: CSVEDWEATRGQETQYF.

In this sample, this clonotype turned up many times. The V gene is TRBV7-6, the J gene TRBJ2-1, with D perhaps TRBD2 (5 bases). The CDR3 runs to 15 residues. CDR1 is SGHVS and CDR2 is FNYEAQ in the germline V gene. V lost 4 bases, J lost 4 bases, and 14 bases lay in between. CDR3 DNA: TGTGCCAGCAGCTACTATGAGGGTGGGTACAATGAGCAGTTCTTC. As protein: CASSYYEGGYNEQFF.

The chain carries TRBV20-1 and TRBJ2-7, with TRBD2 identical over 8 bases. J lost 6 bases, V lost 0 bases, and 7 bases had no gene match. Germline V gives CDR1 DFQATT, CDR2 SNEGSKA (reference sequence). The CDR3 consists of 14 residues. The CDR3 sequence: CSARDERGGGEQYF. CDR3 bases: TGCAGTGCTAGAGATGAACGGGGGGGCGGCGAGCAGTACTTC.

This clonotype was observed at least ten times. The J gene is TRBJ2-5, the V gene TRBV28; no reliable D call. Germline lookup yields CDR1 MDHEN and CDR2 SYDVKM. The CDR3 loop spans 14 amino acids. V was shortened by 6 bases and J by 5 bases, with 16 bases between the two germline ends. CDR3 in DNA: TGTGCCAGCAGCCGCCTTATGATGGAGGAGACCCAGTACTTC. This codes for CASSRLMMEETQYF.

As concerns this clonotype: One junction end disagrees with the germline gene, perhaps due to a read error. This chain's CDR3 is CATSAGGIGTGELFF. The CDR3 nucleotides read TGCGCCACCAGTGCGGGGGGCATAGGCACCGGGGAGCTGTTTTTT. The J gene is TRBJ2-2, the V gene TRBV24-1, with TRBD2 matching 8 bases. Germline V gene data show CDR1 as KGHDR and CDR2 as SFDVKD. This CDR3 has 15 residues.

This clonotype was picked up many times. The V and J genes are TRBV24-1 and TRBJ2-7, with 7 bases that match TRBD2. The CDR3 totals 13 residues. Trimming cost V 3 bases and J 4 bases; bases outside gene matches: 2. Germline V CDR1 and CDR2: KGHDR, SFDVKD. CDR3 amino acids: CATSDSGTYEQYF. CDR3 nucleotide sequence: TGTGCCACCAGTGATAGCGGGACTTACGAGCAGTACTTC.

In its sample, this clonotype was seen a few times. V is TRBV14 and J is TRBJ2-3; D remains ambiguous. The CDR3 runs 13 residues. The germline V gene has CDR1 SGHDN and CDR2 FVKESK. V lost 5 bases, J lost 1 base, and 7 bases lay in between. The chain's CDR3 is CASSGPRTDTQYF. For the CDR3, the DNA is TGTGCCAGCAGCGGGCCCCGCACAGATACGCAGTATTTT.

At least ten counts were recorded for this clonotype. The chain couples TRBV29-1 to TRBJ2-2; possibly TRBD1 for D (6 bases). Germline assignment: CDR1 SQVTM and CDR2 ANQGSEA. The V end lost 6 bases, the J end lost 5 bases, and 13 bases lay between the germline ends. The CDR3 is 13 amino acids. This chain's CDR3 is CSVLQGGTGELFF. The CDR3 DNA sequence: TGCAGCGTCCTACAGGGTGGAACCGGGGAGCTGTTTTTT.